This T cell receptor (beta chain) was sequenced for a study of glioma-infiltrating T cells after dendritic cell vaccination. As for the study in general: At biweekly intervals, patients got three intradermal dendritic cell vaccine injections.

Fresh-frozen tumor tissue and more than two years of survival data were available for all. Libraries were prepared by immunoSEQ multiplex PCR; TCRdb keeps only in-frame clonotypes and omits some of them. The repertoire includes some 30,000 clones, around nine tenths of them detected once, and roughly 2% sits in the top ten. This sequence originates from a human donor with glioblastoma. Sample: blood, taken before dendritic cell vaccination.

The CDR3 nucleotides read TGTGCCAGCTCACAGGGACAGGGAATGAACACTGAAGCTTTCTTT. Its protein is CASSQGQGMNTEAFF. The chain is built from TRBV18 and TRBJ1-1; 9 positions match TRBD1. Trimming cost V 4 bases and J 0 bases; bases outside gene matches: 3. Germline CDR1 reads KGHSH; CDR2 reads LQKENI. This CDR3 contains 15 residues.